These 24 T cell receptor beta chains were all obtained from the same sample, sequenced in a study of monozygotic twins with inflammatory bowel disease. Following a re-call of the 5' RACE reads, TCRdb has one entry per CDR3 protein and lacks DNA. Across tens of thousands of distinct CDR3 sequences, the top ten clones capture 6% to 9.5% of the sample. The source material was blood. Source of these receptors: a human donor with ulcerative colitis or Crohn's disease, or a healthy co-twin of an affected twin (not recorded which).

CDR3 sequence: CASSDGVRAPLHF. The V and J genes are TRBV25-1 and TRBJ1-6; there is no DNA to check the TCRdb D call of TRBD1. The CDR3 has 13 residues. The germline CDR1 and CDR2 sequences are MGHDK and SYGVNS. Variable domain in full (rest from reference TRBV25-1 and TRBJ1-6): EADIYQTPRYLVIGTGKKITLECSQTMGHDKMYWYQQDPGMELHLIHYSYGVNSTEKGDLSSESTVSRIRTEHFPLTLESARPSHTSQYLCASSDGVRAPLHFGNGTRLTVT.

This chain's CDR3 is CASSTSRGTSTDTQYF. The J gene is TRBJ2-3, the V gene TRBV19; the D call from TCRdb, TRBD2, cannot be confirmed without DNA. Germline CDR1 is LNHDA and CDR2 is SQIVND (reference sequence). CDR3 length: 16 residues.

The gene calls are TRBV5-1 and TRBJ1-4; lacking DNA, the TRBD1 call made by TCRdb goes unchecked. The CDR3 has 14 residues. Per germline, CDR1 SGHRS and CDR2 YFSETQ. CDR3 residues: CASSPGMINEKLFF.

The gene calls are TRBV29-1 and TRBJ2-1; TCRdb names TRBD1, which stays unverified in the absence of DNA. The CDR3 has 14 residues. Germline-derived CDR1 and CDR2 are SQVTM and ANQGSEA. CDR3 in amino acids: CSVTPWADYNEQFF.

V gene TRBV5-1 combines with J gene TRBJ2-7; TCRdb outputs TRBD2, but without DNA this stays unchecked. The CDR3 is 14 residues long. Per germline, CDR1 SGHRS and CDR2 YFSETQ. The CDR3 protein is CASSSYSPRHEQYF. The full variable domain, its missing parts supplied by reference TRBV5-1 and TRBJ2-7, is KAGVTQTPRYLIKTRGQQVTLSCSPISGHRSVSWYQQTPGQGLQFLFEYFSETQRNKGNFPGRFSGRQFSNSRSEMNVSTLELGDSALYLCASSSYSPRHEQYFGPGTRLTVT.

The chain links TRBV11-1 to TRBJ2-3; TCRdb lists TRBD2, though no DNA is available to test this call. Germline-derived CDR1 and CDR2 are SGHAT and FQDESV (reference sequence). The CDR3 is 19 amino acids. This CDR3 is CASSTPLAGGSGYTDTQYF.

The CDR3: CASSPAGQGRETQYF. V gene TRBV5-1 combines with J gene TRBJ2-5; checking the TCRdb D call of TRBD1 is not possible without DNA. The CDR3 runs to 15 residues. CDR1 SGHRS and CDR2 YFSETQ come from the germline V gene.

The J gene is TRBJ2-5, the V gene TRBV7-8; as DNA is missing, the TRBD1 call by TCRdb cannot be tested. CDR3 length equals 14 residues. Germline V gene lookup returns CDR1 SGHVS and CDR2 FQNEAQ. CDR3 protein: CASSPTGEEETQYF.

The rearrangement joins TRBV5-1 to TRBJ2-3; the TCRdb call, TRBD1, lacks DNA for checking. Germline V gene data show CDR1 as SGHRS and CDR2 as YFSETQ. The CDR3 covers 16 residues. The CDR3 spells CASSLAWGYPTDTQYF.

The chain uses TRBV11-2 and TRBJ2-1; TCRdb's assignment of TRBD2 cannot be checked, as there is no DNA. Per the germline V gene, CDR1 is SGHAT and CDR2 is FQNNGV. The CDR3 extends over 18 amino acids. CDR3 sequence: CASSLKSTSGGAYNEQFF.

CDR3 residues: CASSLVMEMNTGELFF. The V gene is TRBV5-5, the J gene TRBJ2-2. This CDR3 contains 16 residues. The germline V gene has CDR1 SGHKS and CDR2 YYEKEE (reference sequence). The variable domain in full, completed from reference TRBV5-5 and TRBJ2-2, reads DAGVTQSPTHLIKTRGQQVTLRCSPISGHKSVSWYQQVLGQGPQFIFQYYEKEERGRGNFPDRFSARQFPNYSSELNVNALLLGDSALYLCASSLVMEMNTGELFFGEGSRLTVL.

The rearrangement links TRBV10-3 to TRBJ2-7. The CDR3 loop spans 14 amino acids. Germline V gene data show CDR1 as ENHRY and CDR2 as SYGVKD. The chain's CDR3 is CAISEGGRSYEQYF.

The J gene is TRBJ2-3, the V gene TRBV10-3; TCRdb's D call, TRBD1, is unchecked because there is no DNA. The CDR3 is 14 residues long. CDR1 and CDR2 (germline): ENHRY, SYGVKD. The CDR3 is CAVNSGQDTDTQYF.

The chain employs TRBV5-1 and TRBJ1-5; TCRdb's D call of TRBD1 is untestable without DNA. Per the germline V gene, CDR1 is SGHRS and CDR2 is YFSETQ. The CDR3 is 15 amino acids. The CDR3 protein is CASSLGQGGYQPQHF.

V gene TRBV5-1 combines with J gene TRBJ1-2; the TRBD1 assignment by TCRdb is unverifiable without DNA. The CDR3 has 15 amino acids. Germline V gene sequence: CDR1 SGHRS, CDR2 YFSETQ. The CDR3 here is CASSLALDRPRPPTF.

The V call is TRBV3-1, the J call TRBJ1-6. Germline assignment: CDR1 LGHDT and CDR2 YNNKEL (reference sequence). CDR3 length equals 13 residues. The chain's CDR3 is CASSQDRISPLHF.

The rearrangement joins TRBV18 to TRBJ1-1. The CDR3 is 15 amino acids. Germline V gene lookup returns CDR1 KGHSH and CDR2 LQKENI. The CDR3 sequence: CASSREGPMNTEAFF.

The genes are TRBV20-1 and TRBJ1-2. Germline CDR1 reads DFQATT; CDR2 reads SNEGSKA (reference sequence). CDR3 length equals 11 residues. CDR3: CSAIANYGYTF.

This rearrangement joins TRBV5-1 to TRBJ2-3; TCRdb returns TRBD1, unconfirmable since there is no DNA. The CDR3 consists of 17 residues. Germline CDR1 SGHRS, CDR2 YFSETQ. This CDR3 reads CASSLWGRSSSTDTQYF.

The chain recombines TRBV29-1 with TRBJ2-1; TCRdb proposes TRBD2, but this gene call is untestable without DNA. This CDR3 has 16 residues. Germline V lookup: CDR1 SQVTM, CDR2 ANQGSEA. CDR3 region: CSVGPLVQGRENEQFF.

This chain joins TRBV20-1 and TRBJ1-1; absent DNA, TCRdb's TRBD1 call cannot be checked. The germline gives CDR1 DFQATT, CDR2 SNEGSKA (reference sequence). This CDR3 has 16 amino acids. CDR3 amino acids: CSARDVGGKRSTEAFF.

V gene TRBV20-1 combines with J gene TRBJ1-1. Germline V lookup: CDR1 DFQATT, CDR2 SNEGSKA (reference sequence). This CDR3 contains 15 residues. CDR3 amino acids: CSASSAEAKNTEAFF.

The chain couples TRBV6-5 to TRBJ1-5; TCRdb gives TRBD1 as the D gene, but with no DNA this cannot be confirmed. The length of the CDR3 is 15 residues. Looked up from germline, CDR1 is MNHEY and CDR2 is SVGAGI. CDR3: CASSSAPYSNQPQHF.

By frequency, this clonotype registers medium-sized. This sequence joins TRBV3-1 and TRBJ1-2. CDR3 size: 14 residues. Germline V gene lookup returns CDR1 LGHDT and CDR2 YNNKEL (reference sequence). Here the CDR3 reads CASSQETWGDGYTF.